This T cell receptor (beta chain) appears in the sequencing data of a study of identical twins. CDR1 and CDR2 (germline): KGHDR, SFDVKD. This CDR3 spans 14 amino acids. Trimming removed 9 bases from V and 0 bases from J, with 11 bases in between. A single record per CDR3 protein comes from TCRdb applying MiXCR to the 5' RACE reads. The sample lists 250,000 or so distinct CDR3 sequences, about 8.3% occurring once. This clonotype was found many times. Another study also made use of these data, one on yellow fever vaccine responses in identical twins.

V is TRBV24-1 and J is TRBJ1-5; D is perhaps TRBD1 (6 bases). Sequencing was performed on CD8+ T cells sorted from blood. This clonotype was sampled from a woman between 18 and 29 years old in good health. The CDR3 reads CATGGGHSNQPQHF. Written as DNA, the CDR3 is TGTGCCACCGGGGGGGGGCATAGCAATCAGCCCCAGCATTTT.